The 24 T cell receptor beta chains in this list originate from one sample, sequenced in a study of OX40 agonist ivuxolimab in advanced cancers. Only in-frame clones appear in the TCRdb table, and some are missing; sequencing was by immunoSEQ multiplex PCR. Of about 48,000 clones in the sample, approximately 88% were seen once. Sequencing used CD4+ or CD8+ T cells sorted from blood, obtained in a trial of the OX40 agonist ivuxolimab. These receptors originate from an adult with an advanced solid tumor such as melanoma, head and neck, liver or kidney cancer.

The chain joins TRBV28 to TRBJ1-3; D unresolved. This CDR3 comprises 16 residues. V lost 3 bases and J 2 bases, leaving 14 bases between the germline ends. The germline V gene has CDR1 MDHEN and CDR2 SYDVKM. CDR3 in DNA: TGTGCCAGCAGTTTCGTCGGTCTGGATGCTGGAAACACCATATATTTT. This gives the protein CASSFVGLDAGNTIYF.

V gene TRBV6-5 combines with J gene TRBJ2-2; D uncertain. Germline CDR1 reads MNHEY; CDR2 reads SVGAGI. CDR3 size: 16 residues. Trimming took 2 bases from V and 5 from J, leaving 15 bases between them. The CDR3 loop is CASSYPPGPGTGELFF. The DNA of the CDR3 is TGTGCCAGCAGTTACCCCCCGGGCCCTGGGACCGGGGAGCTGTTTTTT.

The chain carries TRBV7-2 and TRBJ2-5; D perhaps matches TRBD2 (7 bases). CDR3 size: 14 residues. The V gene lost 2 bases and the J gene lost 5 bases, with 12 bases spanning the gap. Looked up from germline, CDR1 is SGHTA and CDR2 is FQGNSA. The CDR3 sequence is CASSLLGGRETQYF. The CDR3 nucleotides are TGTGCCAGCAGCTTATTGGGGGGGCGGGAGACCCAGTACTTC.

The V call is TRBV28, the J call TRBJ1-4, with D tentatively TRBD1 (5 bases). The CDR3 runs to 15 residues. The germline gives CDR1 MDHEN, CDR2 SYDVKM. The V end lost 6 bases, the J end lost 5 bases, and 16 bases lay between the germline ends. CDR3 nucleotide sequence: TGTGCCAGCAGCCACGGGGGGGATTTAAATGAAAAACTGTTTTTT. Its translation: CASSHGGDLNEKLFF.

As DNA, the CDR3 is TGCGCCAGCAGCCGAAGGGGGCGGGGGGAGACCCAGTACTTC. Translated: CASSRRGRGETQYF. V and J are TRBV5-1 and TRBJ2-5; D is tentatively TRBD1 or TRBD2 (7 bases each). V was cut by 4 bases and J by 5 bases, with 15 bases left in between. The germline CDR1 and CDR2 sequences are SGHRS and YFSETQ. This CDR3 has 14 amino acids.

V usage is TRBV6-5 and J usage is TRBJ2-6; a weak D match, TRBD1 (5 bases). Germline loops: CDR1 MNHEY, CDR2 SVGAGI. The CDR3 runs to 15 residues. The germline V and J ends were trimmed by 6 bases and 0 bases, with 9 bases remaining between them. In DNA, the CDR3 is TGTGCCAGCAGGGACACCGACTCTGGGGCCAACGTCCTGACTTTC. Translating it yields CASRDTDSGANVLTF.

The gene calls are TRBV30 and TRBJ2-7, with TRBD1 matching over 10 bases. The junction had 7 bases not matched to a gene; V was cut back by 1 base and J by 4 bases. Germline-derived CDR1 and CDR2 are GTSNPN and SVGIG (reference sequence). This CDR3 contains 15 residues. The CDR3 bases are TGTGCCTGGAGTGCGACCGGGACAGGGGTATACGAGCAGTACGTC. Its translation is CAWSATGTGVYEQYV.

The rearrangement uses TRBV7-8 and TRBJ2-1; 7 bases agree with TRBD2. V trimming: 5 bases; J trimming: 7 bases; junction bases outside the gene matches: 2. Per the germline V gene, CDR1 is SGHVS and CDR2 is FQNEAQ. The CDR3 extends over 12 amino acids. CDR3 in amino acids: CASSRGGNEQFF. The CDR3 region has the DNA TGTGCCAGCAGCCGCGGGGGAAATGAGCAGTTCTTC.

The chain joins TRBV5-1 to TRBJ1-1; D ambiguous. V was cut by 0 bases and J by 1 base, with 4 bases left in between. The length of the CDR3 is 13 residues. Germline V gene data show CDR1 as SGHRS and CDR2 as YFSETQ. The CDR3, as DNA: TGCGCCAGCAGCTTGGGGGAGAACACTGAAGCTTTCTTT. Residues: CASSLGENTEAFF.

This clone was found a few times. V is TRBV19 and J is TRBJ1-5, with D possibly being TRBD1 (5 bases). The CDR3 contains 15 residues. The ends were cut back, 2 bases at V and 1 base at J, with 9 bases in the middle. CDR1 is LNHDA, CDR2 SQIVND, per germline (reference sequence). The CDR3 loop reads CASSIYGGSNQPQHF. The DNA for the CDR3 is TGTGCCAGTAGTATATACGGGGGGAGCAATCAGCCCCAGCATTTT.

J is TRBJ1-1 and V is TRBV30; TRBD1 aligns across 10 bases. The CDR3 loop spans 17 amino acids. The V segment lost 6 bases and the J segment 4 bases; nucleotides outside the gene matches: 17. CDR1 and CDR2 from the germline V gene are GTSNPN and SVGIG (reference sequence). DNA for the CDR3: TGTGCCTGCTCAGACAGGGGGCGACGGGCTAAGTCCACTGAAGCTTTCTTT. Translation gives CACSDRGRRAKSTEAFF. Together with reference TRBV30 and TRBJ1-1, the CDR3 gives the full variable domain: SQTIHQWPATLVQPVGSPLSLECTVEGTSNPNLYWYRQAAGRGLQLLFYSVGIGQISSEVPQNLSASRPQDRQFILSSKKLLLSDSGFYLCACSDRGRRAKSTEAFFGQGTRLTVV.

The chain uses TRBV14 and TRBJ2-1; no clear D gene. Germline V gene sequence: CDR1 SGHDN, CDR2 FVKESK. CDR3 length: 16 amino acids. Trimming left V 1 base short and J 0 bases short, with 10 bases between. The CDR3 is CASSQALPFSYNEQFF. CDR3 bases: TGTGCCAGCAGCCAAGCACTACCCTTCTCCTACAATGAGCAGTTCTTC.

The CDR3, as DNA: TGTGCCAGCAGCTTTGTCAGATGCCGGCACAGGGGCCGGACAGATACGCAGTATTTT. Protein sequence: CASSFVRCRHRGRTDTQYF. The rearrangement uses TRBV12-1 and TRBJ2-3; TRBD1 reflects the table's D call only, with no check against the DNA. TRBV12-1 is listed as a pseudogene. The CDR3 extends over 19 amino acids.

The CDR3 bases are TGTGCCAGCAGTTTTTGGGGCGGCACGACTGAAGCTTTCTTT. Protein sequence: CASSFWGGTTEAFF. The chain is built from TRBV28 and TRBJ1-1; D possibly corresponds to TRBD1 (5 bases). The V and J ends lost 3 bases and 5 bases respectively, with 13 bases between them. The CDR3 length is 14 residues. Germline V gene sequence: CDR1 MDHEN, CDR2 SYDVKM.

This clone is labeled large. This chain connects TRBV2 to TRBJ2-5; 10 bases line up with TRBD2. CDR1 is SNHLY and CDR2 is FYNNEI in the germline V gene. V lost 1 base and J lost 5; bases outside the gene matches: 10. This CDR3 contains 17 residues. The CDR3, as DNA: TGTGCCAGCAGTGAAGGTTTGGCTAGCGGGAGTGGTGAGACCCAGTACTTC. Its translation is CASSEGLASGSGETQYF.

The chain has TRBV29-1 and TRBJ2-5; TRBD1 aligns across 7 bases. V dropped 6 bases and J dropped 4; count of bases not matched to a gene: 5. Germline values: CDR1 SQVTM, CDR2 ANQGSEA. This CDR3 contains 12 residues. CDR3 nucleotides: TGCAGCGTCGTAACAGGGGCAGAGACCCAGTACTTC. It specifies CSVVTGAETQYF.

The table lists this clone with a count of one. The chain carries TRBV27 and TRBJ2-5; D is uncertain. The germline V and J ends were trimmed by 1 base and 1 base, with 4 bases remaining between them. CDR3 length: 13 amino acids. Germline CDR1 reads MNHEY; CDR2 reads SMNVEV (reference sequence). Here the CDR3 DNA reads TGTGCCAGCAGTTTATTTGGCCAAGAGACCCAGTACTTC. Translating gives CASSLFGQETQYF.

The chain combines TRBV18 with TRBJ2-1; a possible D gene is TRBD1 (8 bases). The CDR3 totals 16 residues. The V gene lost 5 bases and the J gene lost 7 bases, with 21 bases spanning the gap. In germline, CDR1 is KGHSH, CDR2 LQKENI. CDR3 coding DNA: TGTGCCAGCTCATCAGTTCCAGGACAGGGAGGGAATGAGCAGTTCTTC. Protein sequence: CASSSVPGQGGNEQFF.

The chain has TRBV27 and TRBJ2-3; unclear D gene. CDR1 MNHEY and CDR2 SMNVEV come from the germline V gene (reference sequence). Deletions cut 3 bases from V and 4 bases from J, with 14 bases between. This CDR3 is built from 15 residues. The CDR3 DNA follows: TGTGCCAGCAGTTTTCTGGCGGTAGACCCAGATACGCAGTATTTT. Translation: CASSFLAVDPDTQYF.

The V gene is TRBV2, the J gene TRBJ1-1, with a weak D call TRBD1 (6 bases). The CDR3 contains 13 residues. Germline assignment: CDR1 SNHLY and CDR2 FYNNEI. Trimming took 6 bases from V and 4 from J, leaving 12 bases between them. The CDR3 is CASRDRSGTEAFF. CDR3 DNA: TGTGCCAGCAGAGACAGGTCGGGCACTGAAGCTTTCTTT.

With respect to this clone: Other DNA sequences in the same sample also yield this CDR3. This chain uses TRBV10-3 with TRBJ1-3; TRBD1 is a possible D gene (6 bases). V was pared by 2 bases and J by 7 bases, with 12 bases between. The CDR3 spans 14 residues. CDR1 is ENHRY, CDR2 SYGVKD, per germline. CDR3 in amino acids: CAISERGPGNTIYF. CDR3 DNA sequence: TGTGCCATCAGTGAGCGGGGGCCAGGGAACACCATATATTTT.

The DNA of the CDR3 is TGTGCCAGCAGTGTGTTTTTCGGACAGGGACCGAACACTGAAGCTTTCTTT. This sequence encodes CASSVFFGQGPNTEAFF. The chain is built from TRBV2 and TRBJ1-1; 8 positions agree with TRBD1. The V segment lost 4 bases and the J segment 1 base; nucleotides outside the gene matches: 11. The CDR3 sequence is 17 residues long. The germline V gene encodes CDR1 SNHLY and CDR2 FYNNEI.

The CDR3 region is CAWSVHRDQETQYF. CDR3 in DNA: TGTGCCTGGAGTGTACATAGGGACCAAGAGACCCAGTACTTC. This chain uses TRBV30 with TRBJ2-5; D is ambiguous. The CDR3 covers 14 residues. CDR1 and CDR2 (germline): GTSNPN, SVGIG (reference sequence). V dropped 0 bases and J dropped 0 bases, with 8 bases sitting between them.

The chain recombines TRBV12-5 with TRBJ2-1; 8 bases map to TRBD2. The CDR3 consists of 19 residues. J gave up 7 bases and V 1 base, and 18 bases lay outside the gene matches. Germline V lookup: CDR1 LGHNT, CDR2 FRNRAP. The CDR3, as DNA: TGTGCTAGTGGTTTGGGCCAACATATAGCGGGGAAGGGTCCAAATGAGCAGTTCTTC. It translates to CASGLGQHIAGKGPNEQFF.